A single sample is the source of the 8 T cell receptor beta chains below, sequenced in a study of shared clonotypes between healthy human individuals. Produced via immunoSEQ multiplex PCR; TCRdb's table is partial and in-frame only. The repertoire includes more than 550,000 clones, 72% of them detected once, and under 2% sits in the top ten. The sequencing input was memory CD4+ T cells sorted from blood. The sample's subset: CD45RA-negative fraction. The receptors shown here come from a woman aged 25 to 39 in good health.

The chain combines TRBV9 with TRBJ2-3; D is undetermined. The germline V gene has CDR1 SGDLS and CDR2 YYNGEE. CDR3 length: 14 amino acids. The V and J ends lost 0 bases and 5 bases respectively, with 10 bases between them. The CDR3 is CASSVGLWRDTQYF. The CDR3 DNA reads as TGTGCCAGCAGCGTAGGTCTCTGGAGAGATACGCAGTATTTT.

CDR3 sequence: CASNHLGVCTEAFF. The CDR3 coding sequence is TGTGCCAGCAATCATCTAGGGGTTTGCACTGAAGCTTTCTTT. This rearrangement joins TRBV6-7 to TRBJ1-1, with D possibly TRBD1 on 5 matching bases. TRBV6-7 is given ORF status, its function remaining uncertain. This CDR3 region has 14 residues. The V gene lost 7 bases and the J gene lost 4 bases, with 16 bases spanning the gap.

This clone showed up many times. The chain combines TRBV6-5 with TRBJ1-1; D unresolved. This CDR3 region has 14 residues. Trimming took off 0 bases at V and 3 bases at J, with 8 bases between the two ends. Germline CDR1 is MNHEY and CDR2 is SVGAGI. CDR3 sequence (DNA): TGTGCCAGCAGTTACTCGGTTGGGGACACTGAAGCTTTCTTT. Its translation: CASSYSVGDTEAFF.

This chain joins TRBV7-9 and TRBJ1-4; a weak D match, TRBD1 (5 bases). This CDR3 contains 15 residues. CDR1 and CDR2 (germline): SEHNR, FQNEAQ (reference sequence). V was trimmed by 2 bases and J by 8 bases, leaving 15 bases between them. CDR3 in amino acids: CASSLSGTAREKLFF. DNA of the CDR3: TGTGCCAGCAGCTTATCCGGGACCGCGAGGGAAAAACTGTTTTTT.

This clone was found many times. CDR3 sequence (DNA): TGTGCCAGCAGTTCCCGATGGAACACCGGGGAGCTGTTTTTT. Encoded protein: CASSSRWNTGELFF. V usage is TRBV6-5 and J usage is TRBJ2-2; D remains ambiguous. Germline assignment: CDR1 MNHEY and CDR2 SVGAGI. CDR3 length: 14 residues. Trimming shortened V by 4 bases and J by 1 base, and 7 bases separated the two germline ends.

The chain couples TRBV7-2 to TRBJ2-7; no definite D call. Per germline, CDR1 SGHTA and CDR2 FQGNSA. The CDR3 covers 13 residues. V gave up 1 base and J gave up 2 bases, with 6 bases separating them. Written as DNA, the CDR3 is TGTGCCAGCAGCTTAGGACGGGCCTACGAGCAGTACTTC. As protein: CASSLGRAYEQYF.

About this clone itself: Other DNA sequences of this sample code for an identical CDR3. V gene TRBV9 combines with J gene TRBJ1-1; D is perhaps TRBD1 (5 bases). Trimming removed 2 bases from V and 4 bases from J, with 12 bases in between. Germline V CDR1 and CDR2: SGDLS, YYNGEE. This CDR3 contains 14 residues. The CDR3 reads CASSVGGWGTEAFF. For the CDR3, the DNA is TGTGCCAGCAGCGTGGGGGGTTGGGGCACTGAAGCTTTCTTT.

To note about this clone: This sample also contains other DNA sequences that code for the same CDR3. The chain employs TRBV7-7 and TRBJ2-1; TRBD2 matches at 8 bases. The CDR3 loop spans 15 amino acids. V shed 5 bases and J 2 bases; nucleotides not matched to a gene: 5. In germline, CDR1 is SSHAT, CDR2 FNYEAQ (reference sequence). CDR3 sequence (DNA): TGTGCCAGCAGCCTAAGCGGGAGTGCCTACAATGAGCAGTTCTTC. Translation gives CASSLSGSAYNEQFF.